This record looks at one T cell receptor (beta chain) sequence and its context. The data are from a study of blood T cell repertoires in COVID-19. The protocol was immunoSEQ multiplex PCR, while the TCRdb copy is restricted to in-frame clones and leaves out a portion. In the table there are fewer than 250,000 clones, over 80% of which are singletons. Germline CDR1 reads PRHDT; CDR2 reads FYEKMQ (reference sequence). This CDR3 spans 15 amino acids. V gave up 0 bases and J gave up 5 bases, with 11 bases separating them. This TCR derives from a woman aged 30 to 39 with acute COVID-19. Source material: PBMCs or T cells enriched from blood (not recorded which). This chain joins TRBV13 and TRBJ1-5, with TRBD1 as a possible D gene (5 bases). CDR3 in DNA: TGTGCCAGCAGCTTAGGGACAGCGCATGATCAGCCCCAGCATTTT. Amino acids: CASSLGTAHDQPQHF.